These 27 T cell receptor beta chains were sequenced from one sample in a study of CD8 T cells in Susac syndrome. Random-hexamer reverse transcription was applied to roughly 0.45 to 1 ug RNA. TCRdb fed the immunoSEQ multiplex PCR reads into MiXCR, producing one record per CDR3 protein. This table has around 130,000 distinct CDR3 sequences, 90% to 95% appearing once. The sample taken for sequencing was CD4+ T cells from PBMCs. These receptors were taken from a human donor in good health.

The rearrangement joins TRBV4-2 to TRBJ2-7; a possible D gene is TRBD2 (6 bases). Germline V gene sequence: CDR1 LGHNA, CDR2 YNFKEQ. V was cut by 6 bases and J by 4 bases, with 16 bases left in between. The CDR3 has 14 residues. The DNA of the CDR3 is TGTGCCAGCAGTCCCAAGGCGGGGAATTACGAGCAGTACTTC. Its translation: CASSPKAGNYEQYF.

The chain has TRBV19 and TRBJ2-7; D uncertain. Trimming cost V 9 bases and J 2 bases, with 23 bases left between them. Germline V gene sequence: CDR1 LNHDA, CDR2 SQIVND (reference sequence). The CDR3 length is 16 residues. The chain's CDR3 is CASRRDRRAAAYEQYF. The CDR3 nucleotides are TGTGCCAGCCGTAGGGATCGCCGGGCAGCAGCCTACGAGCAGTACTTC.

The chain carries TRBV6-5 and TRBJ2-7, with D uncertain. V gave up 5 bases and J gave up 6 bases, with 14 bases separating them. CDR1 is MNHEY and CDR2 is SVGAGI in the germline V gene. This CDR3 is 13 amino acids long. The CDR3 is CASSQLSAAEQYF. CDR3 bases: TGTGCCAGCAGTCAGTTATCAGCCGCCGAGCAGTACTTC.

The V call is TRBV5-1, the J call TRBJ2-6; a possible D gene is TRBD1 (5 bases). The CDR3 is made up of 17 amino acids. In germline, CDR1 is SGHRS, CDR2 YFSETQ. The ends were cut back, 1 base at V and 0 bases at J, with 11 bases in the middle. Here the CDR3 reads CASSLWGQDSGANVLTF. DNA for the CDR3: TGCGCCAGCAGCTTGTGGGGCCAGGACTCTGGGGCCAACGTCCTGACTTTC.

V usage is TRBV5-1 and J usage is TRBJ2-7; D ambiguous. Germline loops: CDR1 SGHRS, CDR2 YFSETQ. CDR3 length: 14 residues. V gave up 1 base and J gave up 1 base, with 9 bases separating them. DNA for the CDR3: TGCGCCAGCAGCTTGAGCCACCGATCCTACGAGCAGTACTTC. This gives the protein CASSLSHRSYEQYF.

The CDR3 sequence is CASSLVPGQNYGYTF. The DNA of the CDR3 is TGCGCCAGCAGCTTGGTTCCAGGTCAGAACTATGGCTACACCTTC. The chain employs TRBV5-1 and TRBJ1-2, with D hard to call. CDR3 size: 15 residues. The germline gives CDR1 SGHRS, CDR2 YFSETQ. V lost 0 bases and J 2 bases, leaving 11 bases between the germline ends.

The chain carries TRBV7-9 and TRBJ2-7; 9 bases are shared with TRBD2. V trimming: 0 bases; J trimming: 7 bases; junction bases outside the gene matches: 7. Germline lookup yields CDR1 SEHNR and CDR2 FQNEAQ (reference sequence). This CDR3 is 15 amino acids long. The CDR3, as DNA: TGTGCCAGCAGCTTAGCTAGCGGGGGCCTAGGGGAGCAGTACTTC. It specifies CASSLASGGLGEQYF.

This chain connects TRBV29-1 to TRBJ1-2, with a weak D call TRBD1 (5 bases). There are 15 residues in the CDR3. The germline gives CDR1 SQVTM, CDR2 ANQGSEA. V was cut by 2 bases and J by 2 bases, with 15 bases left in between. The CDR3 DNA follows: TGCAGCGTTGAACTCCTAGATCAGGGCAACTATGGCTACACCTTC. Translation: CSVELLDQGNYGYTF.

The chain uses TRBV30 and TRBJ1-3; maybe TRBD1 (5 bases). Germline V lookup: CDR1 GTSNPN, CDR2 SVGIG (reference sequence). V shed 3 bases and J shed 0 bases, with 12 bases lying between them. This CDR3 is 15 amino acids long. This CDR3 is CAWRWGDLSGNTIYF. The CDR3 nucleotides read TGTGCCTGGAGATGGGGGGACCTCTCTGGAAACACCATATATTTT. The entire variable domain, with the rest obtained from reference TRBV30 and TRBJ1-3, is as follows: SQTIHQWPATLVQPVGSPLSLECTVEGTSNPNLYWYRQAAGRGLQLLFYSVGIGQISSEVPQNLSASRPQDRQFILSSKKLLLSDSGFYLCAWRWGDLSGNTIYFGEGSWLTVV.

The sample holds one count of this clonotype. V usage is TRBV20-1 and J usage is TRBJ2-7, with D tentatively TRBD1 (5 bases). The V end lost 6 bases, the J end lost 9 bases, and 18 bases lay between the germline ends. The germline V gene has CDR1 DFQATT and CDR2 SNEGSKA (reference sequence). CDR3 size: 12 residues. CDR3 nucleotides: TGCAGTGCCGTACACCCCTCTGGGGCGCAGTACTTC. Translating it yields CSAVHPSGAQYF.

The CDR3 region is CASSGQTGHEQYF. The CDR3 coding sequence is TGTGCCAGCAGTGGACAGACAGGGCACGAGCAGTACTTC. The rearrangement uses TRBV25-1 and TRBJ2-7; 7 nucleotides match TRBD1. V lost 4 bases to trimming and J lost 5 bases; unmatched junction nucleotides: 5. CDR3 length: 13 amino acids. Germline-derived CDR1 and CDR2 are MGHDK and SYGVNS.

This chain connects TRBV5-6 to TRBJ2-1; D not certain. This CDR3 contains 15 residues. Germline lookup yields CDR1 SGHDT and CDR2 YYEEEE. V lost 1 base and J 5 bases, leaving 13 bases between the germline ends. CDR3: CASSLILERNNEQFF. In DNA form, the CDR3 reads TGTGCCAGCAGCTTGATTCTAGAGAGAAACAATGAGCAGTTCTTC.

This sequence joins TRBV29-1 and TRBJ1-1, with D perhaps TRBD1 (5 bases). V was clipped by 6 bases and J by 5 bases, with 13 bases between them. This CDR3 region has 12 residues. CDR1 is SQVTM and CDR2 is ANQGSEA in the germline V gene. CDR3 protein: CSVQGVGTEAFF. In DNA, the CDR3 is TGCAGCGTCCAGGGCGTTGGGACTGAAGCTTTCTTT. Complete variable domain (other parts from reference TRBV29-1 and TRBJ1-1): SAVISQKPSRDICQRGTSLTIQCQVDSQVTMMFWYRQQPGQSLTLIATANQGSEATYESGFVIDKFPISRPNLTFSTLTVSNMSPEDSSIYLCSVQGVGTEAFFGQGTRLTVV.

This rearrangement joins TRBV25-1 to TRBJ2-1, with TRBD2 identical over 10 bases. This CDR3 has 16 residues. With 2 bases clipped from V and 8 bases from J, the junction kept 9 bases outside the gene matches. The germline V gene encodes CDR1 MGHDK and CDR2 SYGVNS. The CDR3 spells CASSEAWGLAQYEQFF. DNA of the CDR3: TGTGCCAGCAGTGAAGCTTGGGGACTAGCGCAATATGAGCAGTTCTTC. The full variable domain, in which reference TRBV25-1 and TRBJ2-1 provide the parts outside the CDR3, is EADIYQTPRYLVIGTGKKITLECSQTMGHDKMYWYQQDPGMELHLIHYSYGVNSTEKGDLSSESTVSRIRTEHFPLTLESARPSHTSQYLCASSEAWGLAQYEQFFGPGTRLTVL.

The V call is TRBV18, the J call TRBJ2-5; TRBD1 might be the D (5 bases). Trimming shortened V by 2 bases and J by 3 bases, and 7 bases separated the two germline ends. This CDR3 has 13 amino acids. Germline V CDR1 and CDR2: KGHSH, LQKENI. For the CDR3, the DNA is TGTGCCAGCTCACCAGACAGTAAAGAGACCCAGTACTTC. This translates into CASSPDSKETQYF.

J is TRBJ1-2 and V is TRBV18; TRBD1 aligns across 9 bases. V lost 6 bases to trimming and J lost 8 bases; unmatched junction nucleotides: 4. The CDR3 sequence is 12 residues long. Germline CDR1 is KGHSH and CDR2 is LQKENI. CDR3: CASSWTGDGYTF. The CDR3 DNA is TGTGCCAGCTCGTGGACAGGGGACGGCTACACCTTC.

V and J are TRBV9 and TRBJ2-2, with 8 nucleotides matching TRBD1. The CDR3 runs to 15 residues. CDR1 and CDR2 (germline): SGDLS, YYNGEE. V shed 3 bases, J shed 4 bases, and the junction held 5 bases outside the gene matches. The CDR3 DNA reads as TGTGCCAGCAGCGCAGGACAGGGTAGCACCGGGGAGCTGTTTTTT. Residues: CASSAGQGSTGELFF.

The rearrangement uses TRBV2 and TRBJ2-5, with a possible D match to TRBD2 (5 bases). CDR1 and CDR2 from the germline V gene are SNHLY and FYNNEI. V lost 0 bases and J lost 7, with 15 bases in between. The CDR3 extends over 15 amino acids. In DNA form, the CDR3 reads TGTGCCAGCAGTGAAGCGCTTCGGCTCGGAGGGACCCAGTACTTC. Its translation is CASSEALRLGGTQYF.

The chain has TRBV7-8 and TRBJ2-5, with D possibly matching TRBD2 (6 bases). The CDR3 contains 14 residues. Germline V CDR1 and CDR2: SGHVS, FQNEAQ. With 5 bases removed from V and 5 bases from J, the gap between germline ends came to 15 bases. CDR3: CASSTGLPGETQYF. In DNA form, the CDR3 reads TGTGCCAGCAGCACGGGACTTCCAGGGGAGACCCAGTACTTC.

This clonotype appeared a single time. V is TRBV14 and J is TRBJ2-5; no firm D call. Per the germline V gene, CDR1 is SGHDN and CDR2 is FVKESK. The CDR3 sequence is 14 residues long. The ends were cut back, 0 bases at V and 4 bases at J, with 9 bases in the middle. The CDR3 here is CASSQDFTAETQYF. The CDR3 bases are TGTGCCAGCAGCCAAGATTTTACAGCAGAGACCCAGTACTTC. Together with reference TRBV14 and TRBJ2-5, the CDR3 gives the full variable domain: EAGVTQFPSHSVIEKGQTVTLRCDPISGHDNLYWYRRVMGKEIKFLLHFVKESKQDESGMPNNRFLAERTGGTYSTLKVQPAELEDSGVYFCASSQDFTAETQYFGPGTRLLVL.

The chain has TRBV7-2 and TRBJ2-2, with TRBD1 matching 9 bases. With 5 bases clipped from V and 4 bases from J, the junction kept 5 bases outside the gene matches. CDR3 length equals 15 residues. The germline V gene encodes CDR1 SGHTA and CDR2 FQGNSA. The DNA of the CDR3 is TGTGCCAGCAGCACGGGACAGGGAAGCACCGGGGAGCTGTTTTTT. Its protein is CASSTGQGSTGELFF.

This chain uses TRBV5-1 with TRBJ2-3; tentative D call: TRBD2 (5 bases). The germline V and J ends were trimmed by 0 bases and 0 bases, with 14 bases remaining between them. This CDR3 spans 17 amino acids. The germline CDR1 and CDR2 sequences are SGHRS and YFSETQ. The DNA for the CDR3 is TGCGCCAGCAGCTTGGCAGTGGGAGCATCTAGCACAGATACGCAGTATTTT. Its protein product is CASSLAVGASSTDTQYF.

This chain uses TRBV27 with TRBJ2-4; D possibly corresponds to TRBD1 (5 bases). Deletions cut 8 bases from V and 4 bases from J, with 21 bases between. This CDR3 spans 16 amino acids. CDR1 is MNHEY, CDR2 SMNVEV, per germline (reference sequence). The CDR3 here is CASPMGRVWEKNIQYF. The CDR3 DNA reads TGTGCCAGCCCAATGGGCAGGGTTTGGGAAAAAAACATTCAGTACTTC.

This clonotype has just one count. The V call is TRBV29-1, the J call TRBJ2-7; tentatively, D is TRBD1 (5 bases). The CDR3 is 12 amino acids. V lost 4 bases and J lost 1, with 8 bases in between. Looked up from germline, CDR1 is SQVTM and CDR2 is ANQGSEA. CDR3 residues: CSVGDSSYEQYF. The CDR3 coding sequence is TGCAGCGTTGGCGACAGTTCCTACGAGCAGTACTTC.

The chain has TRBV7-9 and TRBJ2-1; the match to TRBD2 covers 8 bases. The CDR3 has 15 amino acids. Losses at the gene ends were 5 bases for V and 7 bases for J; bases not matched to a gene: 10. The germline V gene encodes CDR1 SEHNR and CDR2 FQNEAQ (reference sequence). The chain's CDR3 is CASSPPGGGGNEQFF. The CDR3 DNA is TGTGCCAGCAGCCCACCCGGGGGGGGCGGGAATGAGCAGTTCTTC.

The rearrangement uses TRBV5-1 and TRBJ2-1; weak D call: TRBD1 (6 bases). Germline V gene lookup returns CDR1 SGHRS and CDR2 YFSETQ. This CDR3 is 14 amino acids long. The V end lost 6 bases, the J end lost 10 bases, and 20 bases lay between the germline ends. CDR3 nucleotide sequence: TGCGCCAGCATAGGGGACAACCGAGTCGCGGAGCAGTTCTTC. It yields the protein CASIGDNRVAEQFF.

V and J are TRBV20-1 and TRBJ2-2, with a tentative D call TRBD2 (5 bases). V lost 7 bases to trimming and J lost 7 bases, with 10 bases between them. CDR1 DFQATT and CDR2 SNEGSKA come from the germline V gene (reference sequence). The CDR3 contains 11 residues. The CDR3 region has the DNA TGCAGTGTCCTCGGAGGCGGGGAGCTGTTTTTT. Protein: CSVLGGGELFF.